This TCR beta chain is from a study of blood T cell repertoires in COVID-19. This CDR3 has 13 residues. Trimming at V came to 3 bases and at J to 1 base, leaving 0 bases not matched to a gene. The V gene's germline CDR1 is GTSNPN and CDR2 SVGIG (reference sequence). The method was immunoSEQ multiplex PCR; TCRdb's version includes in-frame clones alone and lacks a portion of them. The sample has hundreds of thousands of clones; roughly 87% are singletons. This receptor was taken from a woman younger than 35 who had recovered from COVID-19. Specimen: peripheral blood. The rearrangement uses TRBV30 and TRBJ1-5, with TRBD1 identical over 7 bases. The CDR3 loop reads CAWRGQSNQPQHF. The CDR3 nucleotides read TGTGCCTGGAGGGGACAGAGCAATCAGCCCCAGCATTTT.